Listed here are 32 T cell receptor beta chains from one sample, sequenced in a study of lymphopenia after photon versus proton radiotherapy. Sequenced by immunoSEQ multiplex PCR; TCRdb stores in-frame clones only, minus some. The table lists 8,000 or so clones, around nine tenths of them singletons. The sample here was peripheral blood, taken from a patient treated with photon-based radiotherapy. These receptor sequences come from a woman aged 65 to 85 with pancreatic cancer.

The chain is built from TRBV28 and TRBJ1-2; no firm D call. The CDR3 is 14 amino acids. Germline V CDR1 and CDR2: MDHEN, SYDVKM. The germline V and J ends were trimmed by 1 base and 0 bases, with 6 bases remaining between them. The CDR3 sequence: CASSLLAANYGYTF. The CDR3, as DNA: TGTGCCAGCAGTTTATTGGCAGCTAACTATGGCTACACCTTC.

The J gene is TRBJ2-1, the V gene TRBV11-2, with 12 bases fitting TRBD2. The V and J ends lost 6 bases and 11 bases, in that order; junction bases with no gene match: 11. Per the germline V gene, CDR1 is SGHAT and CDR2 is FQNNGV. This CDR3 comprises 15 residues. The CDR3 spells CASRNPGTSGRQQFF. CDR3 nucleotides: TGTGCCAGCAGGAACCCCGGGACTAGCGGGCGGCAGCAGTTCTTC.

This chain connects TRBV4-3 to TRBJ2-7; 7 positions agree with TRBD1. The CDR3 consists of 14 residues. CDR1 and CDR2 (germline): LGHNA, YSLEER. With V trimmed by 4 bases and J by 6 bases, 9 bases remained unmatched. CDR3 in amino acids: CASSPSRGFREQYF. CDR3 DNA sequence: TGCGCCAGCAGCCCCTCCAGGGGGTTTCGCGAGCAGTACTTC.

The sample holds a few counts of this clone. CDR3 sequence (DNA): TGTGCCAGCAGCGTAGAGACAGACGTGGGTGAGCAGTACTTC. Translation: CASSVETDVGEQYF. This chain connects TRBV9 to TRBJ2-7, with a possible D match to TRBD1 (5 bases). This CDR3 is 14 amino acids long. Trimming removed 0 bases at V and 7 bases at J, with 14 bases between. Germline CDR1 and CDR2: SGDLS and YYNGEE.

The V and J genes are TRBV4-3 and TRBJ1-1, with 7 bases lining up with TRBD1. The V gene's germline CDR1 is LGHNA and CDR2 YSLEER. The CDR3 contains 13 residues. J lost 11 bases, V lost 8 bases, and 14 bases had no gene match. The CDR3, as DNA: TGCGCCAGCTCCCCCCAAAGGGGGCATCTGGCTTTCTTT. Its translation is CASSPQRGHLAFF.

J is TRBJ2-1 and V is TRBV9; D is perhaps TRBD1 or TRBD2 (7 bases each). The germline V and J ends were trimmed by 3 bases and 5 bases, with 15 bases remaining between them. CDR1 is SGDLS and CDR2 is YYNGEE in the germline V gene. This CDR3 is built from 15 residues. The CDR3 sequence is CASSAGDSGNNEQFF. As DNA, the CDR3 is TGTGCCAGCAGCGCGGGGGACAGCGGGAACAATGAGCAGTTCTTC.

The chain links TRBV4-2 to TRBJ2-1; D gene uncertain. The V and J ends lost 0 bases and 4 bases respectively, with 10 bases between them. The length of the CDR3 is 15 residues. CDR1 LGHNA and CDR2 YNFKEQ come from the germline V gene. For the CDR3, the DNA is TGTGCCAGCAGCCAAGATGCGACTCCATACAATGAGCAGTTCTTC. Translated, it gives CASSQDATPYNEQFF.

J is TRBJ1-2 and V is TRBV6-1; D perhaps matches TRBD1 (6 bases). CDR3 length: 13 amino acids. Trimming removed 3 bases at V and 7 bases at J, with 12 bases between. CDR1 is MNHNS and CDR2 is SASEGT in the germline V gene. In DNA form, the CDR3 reads TGTGCCAGCAGTGAGGGGGGGCGGAGTGGCTACACCTTC. Translation: CASSEGGRSGYTF.

This clone has only a few counts. This chain uses TRBV28 with TRBJ2-5; TRBD1 matches 9 bases. Germline assignment: CDR1 MDHEN and CDR2 SYDVKM. The CDR3 sequence is 22 residues long. V dropped 2 bases and J dropped 0; count of bases not matched to a gene: 22. CDR3 sequence: CASSLDNPGQGIRALYQETQYF. The CDR3 nucleotides read TGTGCCAGCAGTTTAGATAATCCGGGACAGGGTATCAGAGCTCTCTACCAAGAGACCCAGTACTTC.

The V call is TRBV5-6, the J call TRBJ2-7; D gene uncertain. Germline V gene data show CDR1 as SGHDT and CDR2 as YYEEEE. This CDR3 spans 16 amino acids. The ends were cut back, 0 bases at V and 4 bases at J, with 17 bases in the middle. This CDR3 is CASSLGLGSALYEQYF. The CDR3 DNA follows: TGTGCCAGCAGCTTGGGGCTGGGGTCAGCCCTGTACGAGCAGTACTTC.

The CDR3 region is CSVEGHQSQFF. The CDR3 nucleotides are TGCAGCGTTGAAGGACACCAATCTCAGTTCTTC. The V call is TRBV29-1, the J call TRBJ2-1; D unclear. CDR1 is SQVTM, CDR2 ANQGSEA, per germline. Trimming took off 1 base at V and 13 bases at J, with 11 bases between the two ends. CDR3 size: 11 residues.

The chain couples TRBV30 to TRBJ1-1, with D perhaps TRBD1 (5 bases). Between the trimmed V and J ends, which lost 0 bases and 4 bases, there was a span of 21 bases. Germline lookup yields CDR1 GTSNPN and CDR2 SVGIG (reference sequence). This CDR3 is 17 amino acids long. The CDR3 is CAWSVPKGPRGSTEAFF. Written as DNA, the CDR3 is TGTGCCTGGAGTGTACCGAAGGGGCCCCGAGGGTCCACTGAAGCTTTCTTT.

With regard to this clone: This sample also contains other DNA sequences that code for the same CDR3. The CDR3 DNA reads TGTGCTACAGGACAAGCCTACGAGCAGTACTTC. It translates to CATGQAYEQYF. The chain recombines TRBV6-1 with TRBJ2-7; tentative D call: TRBD1 (5 bases). The CDR3 is 11 residues long. The V gene's germline CDR1 is MNHNS and CDR2 SASEGT.

In the case of this clone: Sequence at one end of the junction differs from germline and may be a read error. The J gene is TRBJ1-2, the V gene TRBV6-6, with 8 bases fitting TRBD1. The CDR3 covers 14 residues. Germline CDR1 MNHNY, CDR2 SVGAGI (reference sequence). For the CDR3, the DNA is TGTGCCACCAGTGGACAGGGTGGGAACTATGGCTACACCTTC. Translation gives CATSGQGGNYGYTF.

The chain combines TRBV23-1 with TRBJ1-3; D remains ambiguous. TRBV23-1 is identified as an open reading frame with a role that is uncertain. With 3 bases removed from V and 0 bases from J, the gap between germline ends came to 12 bases. CDR3 length: 16 amino acids. The CDR3 coding sequence is TGCGCCAGCAGTCAGAATCGTGGGAGCTCTGGAAACACCATATATTTT. It yields the protein CASSQNRGSSGNTIYF.

CDR3 nucleotide sequence: TGTGCCAGCAGCGTAGGCCAGGGGGCGCTTGAAAAACTGTTTTTT. Translating gives CASSVGQGALEKLFF. The J gene is TRBJ1-4, the V gene TRBV9; TRBD1 matches at 8 bases. The V and J ends lost 0 bases and 7 bases, in that order; junction bases with no gene match: 5. The germline CDR1 and CDR2 sequences are SGDLS and YYNGEE. CDR3 length: 15 amino acids.

The J gene is TRBJ2-1, the V gene TRBV25-1, with TRBD1 as a possible D gene (7 bases). The V and J ends lost 3 bases and 7 bases respectively, with 16 bases between them. The CDR3 is made up of 15 amino acids. CDR1 is MGHDK and CDR2 is SYGVNS in the germline V gene. DNA for the CDR3: TGTGCCAGCAGTGAGTCCGAGACAGGGAGGAATGAGCAGTTCTTC. Protein product: CASSESETGRNEQFF.

V is TRBV7-6 and J is TRBJ2-2, with 8 positions matching TRBD2. With V trimmed by 5 bases and J by 5 bases, 10 bases remained unmatched. Germline-derived CDR1 and CDR2 are SGHVS and FNYEAQ. This CDR3 is built from 16 residues. As DNA, the CDR3 is TGTGCCAGCAGCCTCCTTCCGGGAGGGGGGACCGGGGAGCTGTTTTTT. Amino acids: CASSLLPGGGTGELFF.

The chain links TRBV14 to TRBJ1-3; unclear D gene. Between the trimmed V and J ends, which lost 1 base and 0 bases, there was a span of 13 bases. CDR1 and CDR2 (germline): SGHDN, FVKESK. This CDR3 contains 17 residues. CDR3 in amino acids: CASSQVRQANSGNTIYF. The CDR3 DNA follows: TGTGCCAGCAGCCAAGTTCGGCAGGCGAACTCTGGAAACACCATATATTTT.

V and J are TRBV28 and TRBJ2-1; 7 bases match TRBD2. The CDR3 length is 17 residues. Trimming cost V 6 bases and J 2 bases; bases outside gene matches: 13. The germline V gene has CDR1 MDHEN and CDR2 SYDVKM. As DNA, the CDR3 is TGTGCCAGCAGCTCAAACGCCGGGACTAACCCCTACAATGAGCAGTTCTTC. Protein sequence: CASSSNAGTNPYNEQFF.

The V call is TRBV29-1, the J call TRBJ2-1, with 12 bases fitting TRBD2. With 7 bases clipped from V and 7 bases from J, the junction kept 8 bases outside the gene matches. The germline gives CDR1 SQVTM, CDR2 ANQGSEA. The CDR3 spans 14 residues. The CDR3 DNA reads as TGCAGCGCCCTGACTAGCGGGAGAGCAAATGAGCAGTTCTTC. Translating gives CSALTSGRANEQFF.

The CDR3 nucleotides are TGTGCCAGCAGTTACGTCACCGGGGAGCTGTTTTTT. Its protein is CASSYVTGELFF. This chain uses TRBV6-5 with TRBJ2-2; D gene uncertain. The CDR3 totals 12 residues. The germline V gene has CDR1 MNHEY and CDR2 SVGAGI. The ends were cut back, 2 bases at V and 4 bases at J, with 2 bases in the middle.

The genes are TRBV7-3 and TRBJ2-1; D gene uncertain. Germline V lookup: CDR1 SGHTA, CDR2 FQGTGA. This CDR3 is built from 15 residues. The V end was cut by 1 base, the J end by 3 bases, with 10 bases between. The CDR3 here is CASSLIADNYNEQFF. The CDR3 coding sequence is TGTGCCAGCAGCTTAATCGCGGATAACTACAATGAGCAGTTCTTC.

This chain connects TRBV6-1 to TRBJ2-4; D ambiguous. V dropped 0 bases and J dropped 0 bases, with 12 bases sitting between them. The CDR3 loop spans 17 amino acids. Germline values: CDR1 MNHNS, CDR2 SASEGT. The CDR3 DNA reads TGTGCCAGCAGTGAAGCTGGGCTAGTGGGAGCCAAAAACATTCAGTACTTC. This sequence encodes CASSEAGLVGAKNIQYF.

The chain joins TRBV5-1 to TRBJ2-4; D remains unclear. Trimming cost V 0 bases and J 0 bases, with 13 bases left between them. The CDR3 loop spans 17 amino acids. Germline CDR1 and CDR2: SGHRS and YFSETQ. The CDR3 bases are TGCGCCAGCAGCTTGGACGCCAATCTCCGAGCCAAAAACATTCAGTACTTC. It is translated as CASSLDANLRAKNIQYF.

The chain is built from TRBV6-6 and TRBJ2-3; D is undetermined. Trimming shortened V by 7 bases and J by 2 bases, and 13 bases separated the two germline ends. Germline-derived CDR1 and CDR2 are MNHNY and SVGAGI (reference sequence). This CDR3 has 14 residues. The CDR3 protein is CASTVRQHTDTQYF. CDR3 DNA: TGTGCCAGCACTGTTCGGCAGCACACAGATACGCAGTATTTT.

The chain is built from TRBV28 and TRBJ1-2, with 11 bases fitting TRBD1. J lost 4 bases, V lost 5 bases, and 9 bases had no gene match. CDR3 length equals 16 residues. Germline V CDR1 and CDR2: MDHEN, SYDVKM. This chain's CDR3 is CASSPFGTGGSYGYTF. CDR3 nucleotide sequence: TGTGCCAGCAGTCCTTTCGGGACAGGGGGTTCCTATGGCTACACCTTC.

This clone was counted a single time. V gene TRBV19 combines with J gene TRBJ2-5; no clear D gene. Germline V gene sequence: CDR1 LNHDA, CDR2 SQIVND (reference sequence). The CDR3 contains 15 residues. With 1 base removed from V and 3 bases from J, the gap between germline ends came to 12 bases. CDR3 region: CASSIALSAEETQYF. In DNA form, the CDR3 reads TGTGCCAGTAGTATAGCATTGTCGGCAGAAGAGACCCAGTACTTC.

This sequence joins TRBV18 and TRBJ1-1; perhaps TRBD1 as D (5 bases). Trimming removed 4 bases at V and 6 bases at J, with 15 bases between. Germline V CDR1 and CDR2: KGHSH, LQKENI. The length of the CDR3 is 14 residues. The CDR3, as DNA: TGTGCCAGCTCACAGCTCAGGGAAAGATCTGAAGCTTTCTTT. It encodes CASSQLRERSEAFF.

The count of this clone is one. V gene TRBV28 combines with J gene TRBJ1-4; D unresolved. The CDR3 runs 14 residues. CDR1 is MDHEN, CDR2 SYDVKM, per germline. Trimming removed 1 base at V and 4 bases at J, with 7 bases between. CDR3 DNA: TGTGCCAGCAGTTTATTGGGCCATAATGAAAAACTGTTTTTT. The encoded protein is CASSLLGHNEKLFF. Using reference TRBV28 and TRBJ1-4 for the parts outside the CDR3, the full variable domain is DVKVTQSSRYLVKRTGEKVFLECVQDMDHENMFWYRQDPGLGLRLIYFSYDVKMKEKGDIPEGYSVSREKKERFSLILESASTNQTSMYLCASSLLGHNEKLFFGSGTQLSVL.

This chain uses TRBV5-1 with TRBJ2-7, with TRBD2 matching over 9 bases. Trimming cost V 5 bases and J 3 bases; bases outside gene matches: 9. CDR3 length: 15 residues. Germline CDR1 SGHRS, CDR2 YFSETQ. Written as DNA, the CDR3 is TGCGCCAGCAGTGTATGGCTAGCGGGAAACTACGAGCAGTACTTC. Translated: CASSVWLAGNYEQYF. The whole variable domain, filled in from reference TRBV5-1 and TRBJ2-7, reads KAGVTQTPRYLIKTRGQQVTLSCSPISGHRSVSWYQQTPGQGLQFLFEYFSETQRNKGNFPGRFSGRQFSNSRSEMNVSTLELGDSALYLCASSVWLAGNYEQYFGPGTRLTVT.

The chain joins TRBV4-2 to TRBJ1-2; tentative D call: TRBD1 (6 bases). The germline gives CDR1 LGHNA, CDR2 YNFKEQ. V shed 0 bases and J shed 1 base, with 6 bases lying between them. This CDR3 contains 14 residues. CDR3 DNA sequence: TGTGCCAGCAGCCAAGAACAGGGTAACTATGGCTACACCTTC. Protein sequence: CASSQEQGNYGYTF.